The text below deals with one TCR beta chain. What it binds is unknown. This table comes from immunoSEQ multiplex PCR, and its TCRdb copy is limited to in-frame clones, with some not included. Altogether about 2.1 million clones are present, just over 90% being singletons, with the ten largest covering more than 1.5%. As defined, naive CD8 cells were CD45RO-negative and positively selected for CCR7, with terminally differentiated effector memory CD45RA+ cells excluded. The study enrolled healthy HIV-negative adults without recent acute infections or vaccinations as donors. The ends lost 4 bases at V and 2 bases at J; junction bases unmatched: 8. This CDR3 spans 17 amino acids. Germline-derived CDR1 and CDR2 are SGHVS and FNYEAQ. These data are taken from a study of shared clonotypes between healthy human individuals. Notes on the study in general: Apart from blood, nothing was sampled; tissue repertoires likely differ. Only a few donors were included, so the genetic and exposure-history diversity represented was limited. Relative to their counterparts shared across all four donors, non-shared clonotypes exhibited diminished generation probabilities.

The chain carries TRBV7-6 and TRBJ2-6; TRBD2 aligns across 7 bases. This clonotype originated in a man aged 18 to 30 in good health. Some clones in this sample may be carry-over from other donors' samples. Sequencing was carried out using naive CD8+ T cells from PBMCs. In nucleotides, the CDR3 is TGTGCCAGCAGCTCCATCGGTGGGGGGGCTGGGGCCAACGTCCTGACTTTC. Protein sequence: CASSSIGGGAGANVLTF.